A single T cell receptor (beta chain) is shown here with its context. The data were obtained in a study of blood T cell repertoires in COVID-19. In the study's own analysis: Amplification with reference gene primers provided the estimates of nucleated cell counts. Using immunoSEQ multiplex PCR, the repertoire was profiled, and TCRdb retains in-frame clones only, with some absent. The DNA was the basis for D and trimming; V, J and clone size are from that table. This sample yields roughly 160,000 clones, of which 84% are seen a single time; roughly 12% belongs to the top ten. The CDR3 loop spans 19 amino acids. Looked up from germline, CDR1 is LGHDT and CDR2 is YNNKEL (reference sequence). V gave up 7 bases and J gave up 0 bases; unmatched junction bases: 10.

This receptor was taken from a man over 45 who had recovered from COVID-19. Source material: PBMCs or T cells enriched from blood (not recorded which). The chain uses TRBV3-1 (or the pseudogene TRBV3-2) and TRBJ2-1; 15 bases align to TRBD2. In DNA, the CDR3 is TGTGCCAGCACCCCCGGACTAGCGGGGGGGTGCAGCTCCTACAATGAGCAGTTCTTC. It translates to CASTPGLAGGCSSYNEQFF.